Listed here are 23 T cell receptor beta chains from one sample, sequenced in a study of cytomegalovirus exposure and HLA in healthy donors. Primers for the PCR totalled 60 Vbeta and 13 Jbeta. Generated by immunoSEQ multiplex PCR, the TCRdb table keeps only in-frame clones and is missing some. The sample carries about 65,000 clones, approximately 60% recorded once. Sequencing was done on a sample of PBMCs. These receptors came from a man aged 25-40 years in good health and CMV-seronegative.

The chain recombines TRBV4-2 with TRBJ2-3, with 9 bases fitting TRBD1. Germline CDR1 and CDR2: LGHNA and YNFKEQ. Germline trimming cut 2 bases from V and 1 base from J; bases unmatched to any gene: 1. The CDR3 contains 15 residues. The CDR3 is CASSQWDRGTDTQYF. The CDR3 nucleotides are TGTGCCAGCAGCCAATGGGACAGGGGCACAGATACGCAGTATTTT.

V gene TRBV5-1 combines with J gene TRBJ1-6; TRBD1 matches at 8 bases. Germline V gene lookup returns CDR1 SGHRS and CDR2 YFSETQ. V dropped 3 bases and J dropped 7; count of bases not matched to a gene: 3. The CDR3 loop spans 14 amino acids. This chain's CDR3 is CASSWTGRNSPLHF. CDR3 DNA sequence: TGCGCCAGCAGCTGGACAGGGAGAAATTCACCCCTCCACTTT.

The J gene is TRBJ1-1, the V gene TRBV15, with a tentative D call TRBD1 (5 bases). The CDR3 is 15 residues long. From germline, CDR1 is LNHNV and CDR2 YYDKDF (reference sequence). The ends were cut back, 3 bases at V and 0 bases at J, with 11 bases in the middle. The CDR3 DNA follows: TGTGCCACCAGCAGCCCACGGGGGTTGAACACTGAAGCTTTCTTT. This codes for CATSSPRGLNTEAFF.

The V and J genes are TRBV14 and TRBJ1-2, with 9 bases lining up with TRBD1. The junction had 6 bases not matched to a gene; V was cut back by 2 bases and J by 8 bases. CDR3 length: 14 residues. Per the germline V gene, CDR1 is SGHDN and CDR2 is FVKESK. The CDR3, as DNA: TGTGCCAGCAGCCAACGGGACAGGGTCCGGGGCTACACCTTC. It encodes CASSQRDRVRGYTF.

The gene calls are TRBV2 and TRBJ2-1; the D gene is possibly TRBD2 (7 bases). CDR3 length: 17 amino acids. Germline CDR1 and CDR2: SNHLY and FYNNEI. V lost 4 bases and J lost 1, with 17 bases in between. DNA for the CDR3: TGTGCCAGCAGTGCCCCGGGGGGACAATGGTCCTACAATGAGCAGTTCTTC. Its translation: CASSAPGGQWSYNEQFF.

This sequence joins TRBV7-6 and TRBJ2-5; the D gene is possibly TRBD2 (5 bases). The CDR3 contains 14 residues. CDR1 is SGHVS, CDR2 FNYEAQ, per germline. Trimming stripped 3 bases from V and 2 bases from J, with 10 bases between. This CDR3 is CASSFISGQETQYF. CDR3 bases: TGTGCCAGCAGCTTTATATCGGGACAAGAGACCCAGTACTTC.

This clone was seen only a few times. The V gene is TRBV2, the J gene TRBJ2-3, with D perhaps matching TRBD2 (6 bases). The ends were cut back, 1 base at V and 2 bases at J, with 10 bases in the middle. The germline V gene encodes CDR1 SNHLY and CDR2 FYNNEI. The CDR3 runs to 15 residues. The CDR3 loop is CASSEGGLYTDTQYF. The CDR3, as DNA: TGTGCCAGCAGTGAAGGGGGACTCTACACAGATACGCAGTATTTT. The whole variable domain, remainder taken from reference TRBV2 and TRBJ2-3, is EPEVTQTPSHQVTQMGQEVILRCVPISNHLYFYWYRQILGQKVEFLVSFYNNEISEKSEIFDDQFSVERPDGSNFTLKIRSTKLEDSAMYFCASSEGGLYTDTQYFGPGTRLTVL.

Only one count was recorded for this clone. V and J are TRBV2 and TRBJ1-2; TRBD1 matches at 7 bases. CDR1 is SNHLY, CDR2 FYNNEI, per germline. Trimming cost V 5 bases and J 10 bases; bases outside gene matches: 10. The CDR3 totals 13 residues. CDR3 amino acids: CASSTQGPMVYTF. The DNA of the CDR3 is TGTGCCAGCAGTACACAGGGGCCTATGGTCTACACCTTC.

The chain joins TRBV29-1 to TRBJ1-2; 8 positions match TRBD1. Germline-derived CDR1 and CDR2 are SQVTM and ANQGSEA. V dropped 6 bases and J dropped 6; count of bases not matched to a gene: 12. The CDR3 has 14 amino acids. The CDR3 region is CSVDRVGGINGYTF. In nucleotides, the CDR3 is TGCAGCGTGGACAGGGTAGGGGGGATTAATGGCTACACCTTC.

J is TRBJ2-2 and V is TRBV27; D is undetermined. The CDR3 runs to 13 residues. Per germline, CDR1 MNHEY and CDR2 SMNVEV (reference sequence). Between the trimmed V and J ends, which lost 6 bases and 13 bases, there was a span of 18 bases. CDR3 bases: TGTGCCAGCAGCCTGGCCCTTCTAGGTCCGCTGTTTTTT. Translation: CASSLALLGPLFF.

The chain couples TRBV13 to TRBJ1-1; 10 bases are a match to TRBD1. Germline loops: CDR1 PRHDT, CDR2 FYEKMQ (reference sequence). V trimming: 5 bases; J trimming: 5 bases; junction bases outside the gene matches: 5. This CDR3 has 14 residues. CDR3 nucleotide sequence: TGTGCCAGCAGCATCGGGACAGGGGTGACTGAAGCTTTCTTT. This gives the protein CASSIGTGVTEAFF.

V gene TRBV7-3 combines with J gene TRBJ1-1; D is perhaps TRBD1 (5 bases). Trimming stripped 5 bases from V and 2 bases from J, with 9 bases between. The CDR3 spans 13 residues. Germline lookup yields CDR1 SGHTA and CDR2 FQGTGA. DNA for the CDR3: TGTGCCAGCAGCCCGGGACTTAACACTGAAGCTTTCTTT. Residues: CASSPGLNTEAFF.

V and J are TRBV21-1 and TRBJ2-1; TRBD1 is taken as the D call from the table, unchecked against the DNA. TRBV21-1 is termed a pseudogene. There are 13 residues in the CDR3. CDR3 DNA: TGTGCCAGCAGCCTCCCGAGGTCGGGACAACAGTTCTTC. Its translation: CASSLPRSGQQFF.

The CDR3 region is CASGEGLQYF. The CDR3 DNA reads TGTGCCAGCGGGGAGGGTCTGCAGTATTTT. V and J are TRBV7-9 and TRBJ2-3; 7 nucleotides align to TRBD2. CDR1 and CDR2 (germline): SEHNR, FQNEAQ (reference sequence). The CDR3 runs to 10 residues. J gave up 11 bases and V 8 bases, and 4 bases lay outside the gene matches.

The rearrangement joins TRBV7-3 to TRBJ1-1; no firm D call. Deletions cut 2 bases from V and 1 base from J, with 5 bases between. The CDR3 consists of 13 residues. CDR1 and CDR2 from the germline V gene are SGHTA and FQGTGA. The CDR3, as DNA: TGTGCCAGCAGCTTATCAGAGAACACTGAAGCTTTCTTT. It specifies CASSLSENTEAFF.

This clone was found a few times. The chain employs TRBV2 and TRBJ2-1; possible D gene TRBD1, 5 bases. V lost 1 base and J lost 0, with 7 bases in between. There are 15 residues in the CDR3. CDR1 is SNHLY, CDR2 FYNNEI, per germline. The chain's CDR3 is CASSEDRSSYNEQFF. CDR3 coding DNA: TGTGCCAGCAGTGAAGACAGGAGCTCCTACAATGAGCAGTTCTTC. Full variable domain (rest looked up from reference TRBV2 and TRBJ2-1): EPEVTQTPSHQVTQMGQEVILRCVPISNHLYFYWYRQILGQKVEFLVSFYNNEISEKSEIFDDQFSVERPDGSNFTLKIRSTKLEDSAMYFCASSEDRSSYNEQFFGPGTRLTVL.

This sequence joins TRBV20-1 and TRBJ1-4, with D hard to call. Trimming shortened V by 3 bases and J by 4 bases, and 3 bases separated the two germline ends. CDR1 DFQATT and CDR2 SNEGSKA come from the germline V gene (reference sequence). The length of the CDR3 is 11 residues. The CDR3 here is CSASGNEKLFF. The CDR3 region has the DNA TGCAGTGCTAGCGGTAATGAAAAACTGTTTTTT.

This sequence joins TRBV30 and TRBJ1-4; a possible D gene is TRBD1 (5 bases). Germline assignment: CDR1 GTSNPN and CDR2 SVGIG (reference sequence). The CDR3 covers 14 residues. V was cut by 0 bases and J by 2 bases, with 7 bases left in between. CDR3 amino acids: CAWSVQGTNEKLFF. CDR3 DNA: TGTGCCTGGAGTGTTCAGGGTACTAATGAAAAACTGTTTTTT. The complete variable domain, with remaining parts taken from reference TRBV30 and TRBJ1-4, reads SQTIHQWPATLVQPVGSPLSLECTVEGTSNPNLYWYRQAAGRGLQLLFYSVGIGQISSEVPQNLSASRPQDRQFILSSKKLLLSDSGFYLCAWSVQGTNEKLFFGSGTQLSVL.

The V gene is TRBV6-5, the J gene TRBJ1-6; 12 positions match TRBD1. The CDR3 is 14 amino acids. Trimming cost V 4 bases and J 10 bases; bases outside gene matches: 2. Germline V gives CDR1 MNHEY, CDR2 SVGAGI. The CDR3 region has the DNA TGTGCCAGCAGTTCGGGACAGGGGGCCTCACCCCTCCACTTT. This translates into CASSSGQGASPLHF.

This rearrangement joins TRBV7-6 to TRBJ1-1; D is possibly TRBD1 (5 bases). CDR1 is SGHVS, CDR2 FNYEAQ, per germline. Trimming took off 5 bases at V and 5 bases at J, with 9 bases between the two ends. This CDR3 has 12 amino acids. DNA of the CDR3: TGTGCCAGCAGCCCCGGGGGGACTGAAGCTTTCTTT. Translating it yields CASSPGGTEAFF. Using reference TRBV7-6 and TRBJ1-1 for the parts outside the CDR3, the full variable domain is GAGVSQSPRYKVTKRGQDVALRCDPISGHVSLYWYRQALGQGPEFLTYFNYEAQQDKSGLPNDRFSAERPEGSISTLTIQRTEQRDSAMYRCASSPGGTEAFFGQGTRLTVV.

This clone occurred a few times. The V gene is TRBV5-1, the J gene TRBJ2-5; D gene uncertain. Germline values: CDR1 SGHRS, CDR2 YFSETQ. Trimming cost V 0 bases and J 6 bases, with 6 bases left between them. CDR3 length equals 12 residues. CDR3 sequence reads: CASSLETQTQYF. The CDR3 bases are TGCGCCAGCAGCTTGGAGACTCAGACCCAGTACTTC.

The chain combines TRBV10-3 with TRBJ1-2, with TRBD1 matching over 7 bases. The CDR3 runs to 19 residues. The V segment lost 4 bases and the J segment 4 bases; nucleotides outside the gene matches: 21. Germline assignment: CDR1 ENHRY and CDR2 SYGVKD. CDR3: CAISAGLGDRGLIPYGYTF. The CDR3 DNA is TGTGCCATCAGTGCCGGGCTCGGGGACAGAGGCTTAATACCCTATGGCTACACCTTC.

CDR3 in amino acids: CASRAGSGGYNEQFF. The CDR3, as DNA: TGTGCCAGCAGGGCCGGTAGCGGGGGGTACAATGAGCAGTTCTTC. The chain carries TRBV6-1 and TRBJ2-1; 10 bases are a match to TRBD2. CDR3 size: 15 residues. The V gene's germline CDR1 is MNHNS and CDR2 SASEGT. Trimming removed 6 bases from V and 4 bases from J; junction bases left unmatched: 6.